This T cell receptor beta chain was sequenced in a study of T cell changes during pregnancy in multiple sclerosis. Germline CDR1 MGHRA, CDR2 YSYEKL. CDR3 size: 15 residues. V was cut by 4 bases and J by 4 bases, with 16 bases left in between. Sequencing used immunoSEQ multiplex PCR; TCRdb keeps in-frame clones, though not all of them. Among approximately 85,000 clones listed, 94% were seen once. The sequencing here drew on peripheral blood, taken in the third trimester of pregnancy. The TCR was taken from a female donor with multiple sclerosis, enrolled in a pregnancy study. This chain uses TRBV4-1 with TRBJ1-2; no clear D. CDR3 DNA sequence: TGCGCCAGCAGCCGAGTCCGGGATGTGGCCTATGGCTACACCTTC. It codes for CASSRVRDVAYGYTF.